These 2 T cell receptor beta chains were sequenced from one sample in a study of blood T cell repertoires in COVID-19 (dated by TCRdb to 2018 to 2021). Library prep was done by the immunoSEQ multiplex PCR assay. Imported from immuneACCESS, the table was reduced by TCRdb to in-frame sequences with V and J called. These copies leave out some clones; in studies compared against another copy, an unresolved V gene accounts for under half, and the cause of the remainder is not known. The table for this sample lists fewer than 250,000 clones; approximately 83% of them were counted only once. The top ten hold 3.8% of the sample. Sample: PBMCs or T cells enriched from blood (not recorded which). Receptor source: a woman aged 35 to 49 with acute COVID-19.

The chain is built from TRBV7-6 and TRBJ1-4, with D perhaps matching TRBD1 (6 bases). The CDR3 is 15 residues long. In germline, CDR1 is SGHVS, CDR2 FNYEAQ. Deletions cut 5 bases from V and 7 bases from J, with 17 bases between. This CDR3 is CASSPTGTTGEKLFF. Written as DNA, the CDR3 is TGTGCCAGCAGCCCCACAGGGACTACGGGTGAAAAACTGTTTTTT.

The CDR3 reads CASSLGSSNTGELFF. The CDR3 DNA is TGTGCCAGCAGCTTAGGCTCAAGCAACACCGGGGAGCTGTTTTTT. The chain carries TRBV7-9 and TRBJ2-2; D is ambiguous. This CDR3 has 15 amino acids. Trimming removed 1 base at V and 2 bases at J, with 8 bases between. From germline, CDR1 is SEHNR and CDR2 FQNEAQ (reference sequence).